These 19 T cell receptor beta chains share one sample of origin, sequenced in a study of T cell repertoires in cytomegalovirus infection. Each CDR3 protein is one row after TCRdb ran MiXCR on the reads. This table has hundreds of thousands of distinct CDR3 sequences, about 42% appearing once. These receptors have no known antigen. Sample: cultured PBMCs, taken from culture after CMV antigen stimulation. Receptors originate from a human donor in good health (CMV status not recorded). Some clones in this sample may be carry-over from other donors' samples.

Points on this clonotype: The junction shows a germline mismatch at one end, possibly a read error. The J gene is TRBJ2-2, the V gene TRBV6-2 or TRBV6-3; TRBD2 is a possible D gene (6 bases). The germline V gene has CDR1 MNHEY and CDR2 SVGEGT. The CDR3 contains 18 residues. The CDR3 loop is CASSYSGWEAQNTGELFF. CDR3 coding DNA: TGCGCCAGCAGTTACTCGGGGTGGGAGGCTCAGAACACCGGGGAGCTGTTTTTT.

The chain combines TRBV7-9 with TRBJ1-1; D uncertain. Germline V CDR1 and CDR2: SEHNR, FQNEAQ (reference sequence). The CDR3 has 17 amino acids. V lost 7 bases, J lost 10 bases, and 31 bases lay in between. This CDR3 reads CASISRGAAVMTGRAFF. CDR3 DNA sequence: TGTGCCAGCATCAGCCGGGGAGCGGCGGTAATGACCGGAAGAGCTTTCTTT.

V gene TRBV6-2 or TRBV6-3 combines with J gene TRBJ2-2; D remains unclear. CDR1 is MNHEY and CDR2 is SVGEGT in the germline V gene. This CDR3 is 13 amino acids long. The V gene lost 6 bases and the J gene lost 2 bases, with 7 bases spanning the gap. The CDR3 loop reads CASRGHNTGELFF. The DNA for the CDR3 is TGTGCCAGCAGAGGGCACAACACCGGGGAGCTGTTTTTT.

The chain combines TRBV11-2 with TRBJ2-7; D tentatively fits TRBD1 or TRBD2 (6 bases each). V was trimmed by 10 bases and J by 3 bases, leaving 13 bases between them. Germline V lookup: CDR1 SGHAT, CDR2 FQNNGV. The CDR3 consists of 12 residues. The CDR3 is CATRGPVYEQYF. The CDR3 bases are TGTGCCACTCGGGGGCCTGTCTACGAGCAGTACTTC.

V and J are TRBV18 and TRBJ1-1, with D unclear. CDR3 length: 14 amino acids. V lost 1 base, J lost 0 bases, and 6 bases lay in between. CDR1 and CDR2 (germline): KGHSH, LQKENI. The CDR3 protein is CASSPQAMNTEAFF. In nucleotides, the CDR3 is TGTGCCAGCTCACCACAAGCGATGAACACTGAAGCTTTCTTT.

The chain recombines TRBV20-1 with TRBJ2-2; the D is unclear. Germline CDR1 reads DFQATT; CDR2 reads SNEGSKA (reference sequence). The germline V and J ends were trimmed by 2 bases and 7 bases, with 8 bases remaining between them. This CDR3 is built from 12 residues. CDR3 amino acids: CSARPSDGELFF. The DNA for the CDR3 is TGCAGTGCTAGACCATCCGACGGGGAGCTGTTTTTT.

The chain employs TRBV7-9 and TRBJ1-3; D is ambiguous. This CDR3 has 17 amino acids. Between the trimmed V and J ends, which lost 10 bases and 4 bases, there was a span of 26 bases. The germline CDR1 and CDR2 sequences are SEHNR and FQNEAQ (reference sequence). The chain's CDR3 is CATLVTAYVGNGNTIYF. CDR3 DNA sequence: TGTGCCACCCTCGTCACAGCTTATGTGGGGAACGGAAACACCATATATTTT. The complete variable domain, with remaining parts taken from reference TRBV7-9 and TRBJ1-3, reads DTGVSQNPRHKITKRGQNVTFRCDPISEHNRLYWYRQTLGQGPEFLTYFQNEAQLEKSRLLSDRFSAERPKGSFSTLEIQRTEQGDSAMYLCATLVTAYVGNGNTIYFGEGSWLTVV.

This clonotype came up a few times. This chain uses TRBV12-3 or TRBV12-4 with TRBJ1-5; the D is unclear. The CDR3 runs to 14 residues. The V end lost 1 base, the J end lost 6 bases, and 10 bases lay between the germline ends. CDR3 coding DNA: TGTGCCAGCAGTTTAGGAGGTAGTGCTCAGCCCCAGCATTTT. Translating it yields CASSLGGSAQPQHF.

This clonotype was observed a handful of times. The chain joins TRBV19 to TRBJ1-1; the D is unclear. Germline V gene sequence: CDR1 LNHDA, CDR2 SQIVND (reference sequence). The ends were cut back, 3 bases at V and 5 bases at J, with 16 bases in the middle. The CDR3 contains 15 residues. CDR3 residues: CASSITNLRRTEAFF. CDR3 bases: TGTGCCAGTAGTATTACCAACTTGCGAAGGACTGAAGCTTTCTTT.

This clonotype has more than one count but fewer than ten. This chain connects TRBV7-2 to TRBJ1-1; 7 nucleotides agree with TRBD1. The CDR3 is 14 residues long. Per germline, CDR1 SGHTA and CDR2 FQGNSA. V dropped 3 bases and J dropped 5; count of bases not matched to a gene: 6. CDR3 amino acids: CASSFDRAGTEAFF. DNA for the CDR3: TGTGCCAGCAGCTTCGACAGGGCGGGGACTGAAGCTTTCTTT. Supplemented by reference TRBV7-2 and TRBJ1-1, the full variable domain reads GAGVSQSPSNKVTEKGKDVELRCDPISGHTALYWYRQSLGQGLEFLIYFQGNSAPDKSGLPSDRFSAERTGGSVSTLTIQRTQQEDSAVYLCASSFDRAGTEAFFGQGTRLTVV.

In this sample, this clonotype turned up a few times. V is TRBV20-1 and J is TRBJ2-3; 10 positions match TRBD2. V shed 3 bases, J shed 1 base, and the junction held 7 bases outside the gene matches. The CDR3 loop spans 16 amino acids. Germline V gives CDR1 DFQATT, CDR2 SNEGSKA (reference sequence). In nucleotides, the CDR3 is TGCAGTGCTAGGTCTAGCGGGAGTGTTGGCACAGATACGCAGTATTTT. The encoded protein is CSARSSGSVGTDTQYF.

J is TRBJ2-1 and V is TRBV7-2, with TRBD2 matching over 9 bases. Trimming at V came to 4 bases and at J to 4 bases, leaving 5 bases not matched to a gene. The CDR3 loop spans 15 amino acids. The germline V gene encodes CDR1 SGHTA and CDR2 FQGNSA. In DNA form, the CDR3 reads TGTGCCAGCAGCTCCAGACTAGCGGCGTACAATGAGCAGTTCTTC. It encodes CASSSRLAAYNEQFF.

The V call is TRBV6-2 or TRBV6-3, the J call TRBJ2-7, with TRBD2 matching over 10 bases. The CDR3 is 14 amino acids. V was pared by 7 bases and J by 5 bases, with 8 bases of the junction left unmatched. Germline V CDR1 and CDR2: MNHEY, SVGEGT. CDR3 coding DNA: TGTGCCAGCATTCCGGGACTAGCGCGACACGAGCAGTACTTC. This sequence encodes CASIPGLARHEQYF.

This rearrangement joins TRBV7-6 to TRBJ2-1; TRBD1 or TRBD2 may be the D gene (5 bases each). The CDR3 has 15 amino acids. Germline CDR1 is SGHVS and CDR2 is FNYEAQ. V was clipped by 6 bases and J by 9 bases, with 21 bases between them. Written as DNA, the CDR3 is TGTGCCAGCAGTTCTTTCCCCCGGGGCTCCGGTGAGCAGTTCTTC. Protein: CASSSFPRGSGEQFF.

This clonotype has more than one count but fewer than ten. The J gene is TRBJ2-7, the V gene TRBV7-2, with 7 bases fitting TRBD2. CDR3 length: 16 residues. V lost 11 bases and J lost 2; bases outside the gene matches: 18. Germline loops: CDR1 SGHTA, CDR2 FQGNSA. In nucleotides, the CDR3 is TGTGCCTCCTCTAGGGTTGGTGGGGGGGGTGCCTACGAGCAGTACTTC. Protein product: CASSRVGGGGAYEQYF. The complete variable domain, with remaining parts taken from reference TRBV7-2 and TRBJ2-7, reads GAGVSQSPSNKVTEKGKDVELRCDPISGHTALYWYRQSLGQGLEFLIYFQGNSAPDKSGLPSDRFSAERTGGSVSTLTIQRTQQEDSAVYLCASSRVGGGGAYEQYFGPGTRLTVT.

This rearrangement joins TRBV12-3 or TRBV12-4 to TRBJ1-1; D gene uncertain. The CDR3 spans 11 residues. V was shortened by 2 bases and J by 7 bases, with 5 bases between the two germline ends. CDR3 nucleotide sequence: TGTGCCAGCAGTTTAACCCTTGAAGCTTTCTTT. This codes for CASSLTLEAFF.

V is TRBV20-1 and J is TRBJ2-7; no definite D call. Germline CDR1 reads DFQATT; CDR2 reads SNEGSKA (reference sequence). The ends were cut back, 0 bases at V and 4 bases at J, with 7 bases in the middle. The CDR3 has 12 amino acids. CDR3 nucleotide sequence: TGCAGTGCTAGAGATGTTGGTTACGAGCAGTACTTC. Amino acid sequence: CSARDVGYEQYF.

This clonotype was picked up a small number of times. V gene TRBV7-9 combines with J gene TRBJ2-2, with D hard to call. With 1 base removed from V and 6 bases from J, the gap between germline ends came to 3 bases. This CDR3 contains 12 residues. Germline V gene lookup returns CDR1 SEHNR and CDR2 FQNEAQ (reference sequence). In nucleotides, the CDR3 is TGTGCCAGCAGCTTAGACTCCGGGGAGCTGTTTTTT. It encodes CASSLDSGELFF. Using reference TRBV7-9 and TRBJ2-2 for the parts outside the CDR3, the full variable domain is DTGVSQNPRHKITKRGQNVTFRCDPISEHNRLYWYRQTLGQGPEFLTYFQNEAQLEKSRLLSDRFSAERPKGSFSTLEIQRTEQGDSAMYLCASSLDSGELFFGEGSRLTVL.

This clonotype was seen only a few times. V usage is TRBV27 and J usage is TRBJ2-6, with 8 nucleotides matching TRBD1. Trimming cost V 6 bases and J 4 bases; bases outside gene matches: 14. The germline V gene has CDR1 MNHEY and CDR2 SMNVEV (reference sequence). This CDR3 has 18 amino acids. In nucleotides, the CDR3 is TGTGCCAGCAGCCATCTGGGGACAGGCCGTGGGGGGGCCAACGTCCTGACTTTC. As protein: CASSHLGTGRGGANVLTF.